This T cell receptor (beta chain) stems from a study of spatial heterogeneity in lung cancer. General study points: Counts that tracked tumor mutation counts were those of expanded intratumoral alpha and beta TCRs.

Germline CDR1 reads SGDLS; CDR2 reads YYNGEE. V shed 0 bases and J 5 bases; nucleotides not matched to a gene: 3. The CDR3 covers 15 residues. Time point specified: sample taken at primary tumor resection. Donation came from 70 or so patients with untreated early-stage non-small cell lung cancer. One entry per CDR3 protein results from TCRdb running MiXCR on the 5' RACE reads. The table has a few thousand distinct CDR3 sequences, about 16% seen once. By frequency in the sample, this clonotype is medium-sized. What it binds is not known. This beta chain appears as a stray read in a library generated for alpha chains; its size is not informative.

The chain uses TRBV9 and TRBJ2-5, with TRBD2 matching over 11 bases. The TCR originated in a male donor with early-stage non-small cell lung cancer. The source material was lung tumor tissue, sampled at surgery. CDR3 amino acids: CASSVGTSGGETQYF. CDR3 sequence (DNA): TGTGCCAGCAGCGTAGGCACTAGCGGGGGTGAGACCCAGTACTTC.